The 28 T cell receptor beta chains below all came from one sample that was sequenced in a study of shared clonotypes between healthy human individuals. Naive CD8 cells lacked CD45RO, underwent positive selection for CCR7 and left out terminally differentiated effector memory CD45RA+ cells. Assay: immunoSEQ multiplex PCR; the TCRdb copy retains only in-frame clones and omits some. The data show about 1,900,000 clones, approximately 95% seen once. The sample was naive CD8+ T cells sorted from blood. The receptors derive from a man in his late teens or twenties in good health.

The CDR3 reads CASSPGLAGYTDTQYF. As DNA, the CDR3 is TGTGCCAGCAGCCCGGGACTAGCGGGCTACACAGATACGCAGTATTTT. The rearrangement links TRBV27 to TRBJ2-3; 12 nucleotides line up with TRBD2. V lost 6 bases to trimming and J lost 2 bases; unmatched junction nucleotides: 6. The germline CDR1 and CDR2 sequences are MNHEY and SMNVEV (reference sequence). There are 16 residues in the CDR3.

The V call is TRBV5-1, the J call TRBJ2-5; no clear D gene. The CDR3 consists of 15 residues. Deletions cut 0 bases from V and 5 bases from J, with 14 bases between. Germline V gene sequence: CDR1 SGHRS, CDR2 YFSETQ. CDR3 nucleotides: TGCGCCAGCAGCTTGGAACGGACGGAGACGGAGACCCAGTACTTC. It codes for CASSLERTETETQYF.

CDR3 nucleotide sequence: TGTGCCACCAGCCGCTACGGGACTACCGGCACAGATACGCAGTATTTT. This codes for CATSRYGTTGTDTQYF. This sequence joins TRBV15 and TRBJ2-3; 7 bases map to TRBD2. CDR3 length: 16 amino acids. The germline V gene encodes CDR1 LNHNV and CDR2 YYDKDF (reference sequence). Trimming took 5 bases from V and 1 from J; bases not matched to a gene: 9.

This chain's CDR3 is CASSQEDSGVTDTQYF. In nucleotides, the CDR3 is TGCGCCAGCAGCCAAGAAGATAGCGGGGTCACAGATACGCAGTATTTT. The chain uses TRBV4-1 and TRBJ2-3, with 8 bases fitting TRBD2. This CDR3 contains 16 residues. Losses at the gene ends were 0 bases for V and 2 bases for J; bases not matched to a gene: 4. CDR1 MGHRA and CDR2 YSYEKL come from the germline V gene.

V and J are TRBV7-9 and TRBJ1-2; perhaps TRBD1 as D (6 bases). Per the germline V gene, CDR1 is SEHNR and CDR2 is FQNEAQ (reference sequence). This CDR3 is 15 amino acids long. V dropped 5 bases and J dropped 0 bases, with 13 bases sitting between them. In DNA, the CDR3 is TGTGCCAGCAGCACCACAGGGTCTTCTAACTATGGCTACACCTTC. Amino acids: CASSTTGSSNYGYTF.

CDR3 DNA: TGCGCCAGCGGGAGCCCCGGACAGCTGTACTTC. Encoded protein: CASGSPGQLYF. The chain employs TRBV5-1 and TRBJ2-4; possible D gene TRBD1, 6 bases. CDR3 length equals 11 residues. The V gene lost 7 bases and the J gene lost 15 bases, with 17 bases spanning the gap. Germline V lookup: CDR1 SGHRS, CDR2 YFSETQ.

V usage is TRBV10-3 and J usage is TRBJ2-3; TRBD2 aligns across 8 bases. With V trimmed by 3 bases and J by 0 bases, 5 bases remained unmatched. In germline, CDR1 is ENHRY, CDR2 SYGVKD. The CDR3 length is 16 residues. This CDR3 is CAISELAEPSTDTQYF. The DNA of the CDR3 is TGTGCCATCAGTGAACTAGCGGAGCCTAGCACAGATACGCAGTATTTT.

The gene calls are TRBV7-9 and TRBJ2-5; D is unresolved. Germline CDR1 reads SEHNR; CDR2 reads FQNEAQ (reference sequence). Trimming took 2 bases from V and 4 from J, leaving 11 bases between them. The CDR3 is 14 amino acids. The DNA of the CDR3 is TGTGCCAGCAGCTTAAGACTTCCGATAGAGACCCAGTACTTC. This gives the protein CASSLRLPIETQYF.

The CDR3 region has the DNA TGTGCCAGCCTACCGTGGCCCACACGCACAGATACGCAGTATTTT. It translates to CASLPWPTRTDTQYF. The rearrangement uses TRBV27 and TRBJ2-3; D is unclear. The CDR3 sequence is 15 residues long. V was cut by 8 bases and J by 1 base, with 16 bases left in between. Germline V gene lookup returns CDR1 MNHEY and CDR2 SMNVEV (reference sequence).

As for this clone: Other DNA sequences in this specimen translate into the identical CDR3. The CDR3 DNA follows: TGTGCCAGCAGTTACTCGACAGATAACTATGGCTACACCTTC. Its protein is CASSYSTDNYGYTF. This chain connects TRBV6-5 to TRBJ1-2; maybe TRBD1 (5 bases). The CDR3 covers 14 residues. Germline CDR1 MNHEY, CDR2 SVGAGI. Trimming removed 0 bases at V and 1 base at J, with 6 bases between.

V usage is TRBV7-9 and J usage is TRBJ1-5; D gene ambiguous. The CDR3 extends over 15 amino acids. Trimming removed 1 base from V and 2 bases from J, with 9 bases in between. Germline CDR1 SEHNR, CDR2 FQNEAQ (reference sequence). The DNA for the CDR3 is TGTGCCAGCAGCTTAGGGGGAGTGGGCAATCAGCCCCAGCATTTT. Translated, it gives CASSLGGVGNQPQHF.

The CDR3 nucleotides are TGCGCCAGCAGCCAAGATGCAGGGCCTCTAGGCTACACCTTC. This translates into CASSQDAGPLGYTF. The rearrangement joins TRBV4-1 to TRBJ1-2; TRBD1 is a possible D gene (5 bases). This CDR3 is 14 amino acids long. Trimming shortened V by 0 bases and J by 8 bases, and 13 bases separated the two germline ends. From germline, CDR1 is MGHRA and CDR2 YSYEKL.

Note on this clone: The identical CDR3 is also encoded by other nucleotide sequences in the sample. The rearrangement joins TRBV5-6 to TRBJ2-5; 11 bases line up with TRBD2. V shed 4 bases and J 3 bases; nucleotides not matched to a gene: 2. CDR3 size: 14 residues. Germline V gene data show CDR1 as SGHDT and CDR2 as YYEEEE. The CDR3 is CASSLLAGEETQYF. The CDR3 DNA reads TGTGCCAGCAGCCTACTAGCGGGAGAAGAGACCCAGTACTTC.

J is TRBJ1-5 and V is TRBV30; D remains ambiguous. The CDR3 spans 15 residues. Germline assignment: CDR1 GTSNPN and CDR2 SVGIG (reference sequence). Trimming took off 2 bases at V and 6 bases at J, with 17 bases between the two ends. The CDR3 protein is CAWSQEGWGSQPQHF. Here the CDR3 DNA reads TGTGCCTGGAGTCAAGAGGGTTGGGGTTCTCAGCCCCAGCATTTT. Combining the CDR3 with reference TRBV30 and TRBJ1-5 gives the whole variable domain SQTIHQWPATLVQPVGSPLSLECTVEGTSNPNLYWYRQAAGRGLQLLFYSVGIGQISSEVPQNLSASRPQDRQFILSSKKLLLSDSGFYLCAWSQEGWGSQPQHFGDGTRLSIL.

This clone was seen once. V and J are TRBV5-1 and TRBJ1-4; D not certain. Germline CDR1 reads SGHRS; CDR2 reads YFSETQ. CDR3 length: 13 residues. Trimming cost V 0 bases and J 6 bases, with 6 bases left between them. CDR3 sequence: CASSLATDEKLFF. Written as DNA, the CDR3 is TGCGCCAGCAGCTTGGCAACGGATGAAAAACTGTTTTTT.

This chain joins TRBV11-2 and TRBJ2-7; 12 bases are shared with TRBD1. Germline assignment: CDR1 SGHAT and CDR2 FQNNGV. Germline trimming cut 4 bases from V and 4 bases from J; bases unmatched to any gene: 5. This CDR3 region has 15 residues. The CDR3 sequence is CASSYGTGGRYEQYF. CDR3 DNA sequence: TGTGCCAGCAGCTATGGGACAGGGGGCAGGTACGAGCAGTACTTC.

As regards this clone: This same CDR3 is encoded by further DNA sequences in the sample. The chain recombines TRBV6-6 with TRBJ2-5; D unclear. Trimming stripped 2 bases from V and 5 bases from J, with 6 bases between. The CDR3 spans 12 residues. Per the germline V gene, CDR1 is MNHNY and CDR2 is SVGAGI (reference sequence). The CDR3 DNA reads as TGTGCCAGCAGTTACCCTCCGGAGACCCAGTACTTC. It encodes CASSYPPETQYF.

The chain carries TRBV5-4 and TRBJ2-5; possibly TRBD2 for D (5 bases). Trimming removed 4 bases at V and 3 bases at J, with 10 bases between. Germline CDR1 and CDR2: SGHNT and YYREEE (reference sequence). The CDR3 totals 13 residues. This CDR3 reads CASSEGWEETQYF. The CDR3 region has the DNA TGTGCCAGCAGCGAGGGATGGGAAGAGACCCAGTACTTC. Full variable domain (missing parts from reference TRBV5-4 and TRBJ2-5): ETGVTQSPTHLIKTRGQQVTLRCSSQSGHNTVSWYQQALGQGPQFIFQYYREEENGRGNFPPRFSGLQFPNYSSELNVNALELDDSALYLCASSEGWEETQYFGPGTRLLVL.

V and J are TRBV9 and TRBJ2-7; TRBD2 agrees at 9 bases. Trimming removed 4 bases from V and 6 bases from J; junction bases left unmatched: 11. The CDR3 contains 15 residues. Germline loops: CDR1 SGDLS, CDR2 YYNGEE. The CDR3 sequence: CASSMTSGAGSEQYF. DNA of the CDR3: TGTGCCAGCAGCATGACTAGCGGAGCGGGATCCGAGCAGTACTTC.

The gene calls are TRBV1 and TRBJ2-1; the table's D call, TRBD2, was not checked against the DNA. TRBV1 is noted as a pseudogene. This CDR3 contains 17 residues. This CDR3 is CTSSPLAQNRSYNEQFF. Here the CDR3 DNA reads TGCACCAGCAGCCCACTAGCGCAGAACCGCTCCTACAATGAGCAGTTCTTC.

The rearrangement uses TRBV12-5 and TRBJ1-5, with 7 bases matching TRBD1. The CDR3 is 14 residues long. Germline V gene data show CDR1 as LGHNT and CDR2 as FRNRAP. The ends lost 6 bases at V and 1 base at J; junction bases unmatched: 3. CDR3 bases: TGTGCTAGTGGCCCAGGGGGGAGCAATCAGCCCCAGCATTTT. As protein: CASGPGGSNQPQHF.

This clone was seen once. This chain joins TRBV5-1 and TRBJ2-7; the D call may be TRBD1 or TRBD2 (6 bases each). This CDR3 region has 12 residues. Germline values: CDR1 SGHRS, CDR2 YFSETQ. Trimming shortened V by 4 bases and J by 7 bases, and 12 bases separated the two germline ends. This chain's CDR3 is CASSLRGEEQYF. As DNA, the CDR3 is TGCGCCAGCAGCCTGAGGGGGGAAGAGCAGTACTTC.

This chain uses TRBV11-2 with TRBJ2-7; a possible D gene is TRBD1 (6 bases). Trimming took off 6 bases at V and 7 bases at J, with 16 bases between the two ends. This CDR3 is built from 13 residues. Germline V gene sequence: CDR1 SGHAT, CDR2 FQNNGV. The chain's CDR3 is CASRWGLSGEQYF. The CDR3 DNA reads as TGTGCCAGCAGATGGGGGCTATCAGGGGAGCAGTACTTC.

The chain uses TRBV14 and TRBJ2-1; either TRBD1 or TRBD2 may fit D (5 bases each). The CDR3 runs 13 residues. The germline V and J ends were trimmed by 4 bases and 6 bases, with 10 bases remaining between them. CDR1 SGHDN and CDR2 FVKESK come from the germline V gene. The CDR3 DNA is TGTGCCAGCAGCCCGGGACCCGCCAATGAGCAGTTCTTC. The encoded protein is CASSPGPANEQFF.

The chain uses TRBV4-1 and TRBJ1-1; the D is unclear. Per the germline V gene, CDR1 is MGHRA and CDR2 is YSYEKL. V was trimmed by 1 base and J by 7 bases, leaving 13 bases between them. The CDR3 length is 14 residues. In DNA, the CDR3 is TGCGCCAGCAGCCAAGCCCCGGGGAGCTTTGAAGCTTTCTTT. Its protein is CASSQAPGSFEAFF.

This chain joins TRBV7-2 and TRBJ2-1, with 10 bases that match TRBD2. This CDR3 has 17 amino acids. The trim removed 0 bases at V and 4 bases at J, leaving 6 bases unmatched. From germline, CDR1 is SGHTA and CDR2 FQGNSA. The CDR3 coding sequence is TGTGCCAGCAGCTTAGCCTGGACTAGCGGAACTTACAATGAGCAGTTCTTC. It codes for CASSLAWTSGTYNEQFF.

The gene calls are TRBV2 and TRBJ1-6; D is perhaps TRBD1 (6 bases). Germline V lookup: CDR1 SNHLY, CDR2 FYNNEI. V was pared by 4 bases and J by 4 bases, with 11 bases between. The CDR3 is 15 amino acids. As DNA, the CDR3 is TGTGCCAGCAGTGCTCGGACAGATTATAATTCACCCCTCCACTTT. Translation: CASSARTDYNSPLHF.

V is TRBV5-1 and J is TRBJ2-3; no clear D. CDR3 size: 15 residues. V lost 4 bases and J 0 bases, leaving 12 bases between the germline ends. CDR1 is SGHRS, CDR2 YFSETQ, per germline. The CDR3 bases are TGCGCCAGCAGCGAAGACGGATCTAGCACAGATACGCAGTATTTT. Residues: CASSEDGSSTDTQYF.